The 22 T cell receptor beta chains in this list originate from one sample, sequenced in a study of cytomegalovirus exposure and HLA in healthy donors. PCR amplification relied on 60 Vbeta primers (plus 13 Jbeta primers). The method was immunoSEQ multiplex PCR; TCRdb's version includes in-frame clones alone and lacks a portion of them. Among hundreds of thousands of clones listed, 76% were seen once. Source material: PBMCs. The source of these receptors is a man younger than 30 in good health and CMV-seronegative.

J is TRBJ2-5 and V is TRBV19; 10 nucleotides match TRBD2. Germline V CDR1 and CDR2: LNHDA, SQIVND (reference sequence). CDR3 size: 18 residues. The junction had 10 bases not matched to a gene; V was cut back by 3 bases and J by 0 bases. CDR3 coding DNA: TGTGCCAGTAGTATCAGGCTAGCGGGAGTTTCGTACCAAGAGACCCAGTACTTC. Residues: CASSIRLAGVSYQETQYF. The complete variable domain, with remaining parts taken from reference TRBV19 and TRBJ2-5, reads DGGITQSPKYLFRKEGQNVTLSCEQNLNHDAMYWYRQDPGQGLRLIYYSQIVNDFQKGDIAEGYSVSREKKESFPLTVTSAQKNPTAFYLCASSIRLAGVSYQETQYFGPGTRLLVL.

This sequence joins TRBV5-1 and TRBJ2-3; 7 positions agree with TRBD1. The V and J ends lost 6 bases and 2 bases, in that order; junction bases with no gene match: 15. This CDR3 contains 17 residues. Looked up from germline, CDR1 is SGHRS and CDR2 is YFSETQ. CDR3 sequence reads: CASNRLWTGDPTDTQYF. The CDR3 DNA reads as TGCGCCAGCAACCGGTTATGGACAGGAGATCCCACAGATACGCAGTATTTT. The entire variable domain, with the rest obtained from reference TRBV5-1 and TRBJ2-3, is as follows: KAGVTQTPRYLIKTRGQQVTLSCSPISGHRSVSWYQQTPGQGLQFLFEYFSETQRNKGNFPGRFSGRQFSNSRSEMNVSTLELGDSALYLCASNRLWTGDPTDTQYFGPGTRLTVL.

Remarks on this clone: Other DNA sequences in this sample translate to the same CDR3. The chain recombines TRBV19 with TRBJ2-7, with TRBD2 matching 11 bases. Germline values: CDR1 LNHDA, CDR2 SQIVND (reference sequence). The trim removed 4 bases at V and 4 bases at J, leaving 6 bases unmatched. This CDR3 is built from 15 residues. In nucleotides, the CDR3 is TGTGCCAGTAGTAAACTAGCGGGAGTCCCGTACGAGCAGTACTTC. The encoded protein is CASSKLAGVPYEQYF.

This clone was seen only once. The J gene is TRBJ1-2, the V gene TRBV6-5; D not resolved. CDR3 length equals 11 residues. V shed 8 bases and J shed 7 bases, with 11 bases lying between them. Germline V gives CDR1 MNHEY, CDR2 SVGAGI. The CDR3 region is CASGGHRGYTF. The DNA for the CDR3 is TGTGCCAGCGGCGGCCATCGTGGCTACACCTTC.

The chain joins TRBV11-1 to TRBJ2-7; TRBD1 agrees at 9 bases. Germline assignment: CDR1 SGHAT and CDR2 FQDESV (reference sequence). The CDR3 loop spans 15 amino acids. With V trimmed by 5 bases and J by 2 bases, 7 bases remained unmatched. CDR3 sequence (DNA): TGTGCCAGCAGCCCCGGCGGGACAGGGACCTACGAGCAGTACTTC. It is translated as CASSPGGTGTYEQYF.

This clone was detected once. In the same sample, other DNA sequences code for this CDR3. The chain employs TRBV5-1 and TRBJ2-7; 12 bases agree with TRBD1. J gave up 4 bases and V 2 bases, and 4 bases lay outside the gene matches. Germline-derived CDR1 and CDR2 are SGHRS and YFSETQ. The CDR3 spans 15 residues. CDR3 loop: CASSLGTGGGYEQYF. The CDR3 bases are TGCGCCAGCAGCTTAGGGACAGGGGGCGGTTACGAGCAGTACTTC.

The rearrangement joins TRBV6-1 to TRBJ1-1, with D hard to call. This CDR3 comprises 13 residues. V lost 4 bases to trimming and J lost 1 base, with 7 bases between them. Germline assignment: CDR1 MNHNS and CDR2 SASEGT. The DNA of the CDR3 is TGTGCCAGCAGTGTGATAGAGAACACTGAAGCTTTCTTT. It translates to CASSVIENTEAFF.

This rearrangement joins TRBV19 to TRBJ2-7, with TRBD2 matching 14 bases. Losses at the gene ends were 3 bases for V and 2 bases for J; bases not matched to a gene: 3. Germline V lookup: CDR1 LNHDA, CDR2 SQIVND (reference sequence). The length of the CDR3 is 16 residues. CDR3 sequence reads: CASSIRLAGGPYEQYF. The CDR3 DNA reads as TGTGCCAGTAGTATCAGACTAGCGGGAGGGCCCTACGAGCAGTACTTC.

V and J are TRBV11-2 and TRBJ2-1; D not certain. There are 11 residues in the CDR3. V was trimmed by 4 bases and J by 9 bases, leaving 7 bases between them. CDR1 is SGHAT and CDR2 is FQNNGV in the germline V gene. CDR3 bases: TGTGCCAGCAGCTACTCGGGTGAGCAGTTCTTC. This encodes CASSYSGEQFF. The full variable domain, with the rest looked up from reference TRBV11-2 and TRBJ2-1, is EAGVAQSPRYKIIEKRQSVAFWCNPISGHATLYWYQQILGQGPKLLIQFQNNGVVDDSQLPKDRFSAERLKGVDSTLKIQPAKLEDSAVYLCASSYSGEQFFGPGTRLTVL.

This clone was seen a few times. The J gene is TRBJ1-5, the V gene TRBV2, with 8 bases aligning to TRBD1. J lost 5 bases, V lost 4 bases, and 16 bases had no gene match. The CDR3 has 18 amino acids. Germline lookup yields CDR1 SNHLY and CDR2 FYNNEI. CDR3 nucleotide sequence: TGTGCCAGCAGTGCCTCCCGGGACAGGAGCCAAGGGTATCAGCCCCAGCATTTT. Residues: CASSASRDRSQGYQPQHF.

The chain links TRBV11-2 to TRBJ2-5; 11 bases line up with TRBD1. Germline values: CDR1 SGHAT, CDR2 FQNNGV. J lost 5 bases, V lost 3 bases, and 11 bases had no gene match. The length of the CDR3 is 17 residues. The CDR3 loop is CASSFSQGQGVAETQYF. DNA for the CDR3: TGTGCCAGCAGCTTTTCGCAGGGACAGGGGGTTGCGGAGACCCAGTACTTC.

This sequence joins TRBV23-1 and TRBJ2-7; D call uncertain. TRBV23-1 is reported as an ORF; its role is uncertain. The CDR3 consists of 15 residues. With 2 bases removed from V and 6 bases from J, the gap between germline ends came to 17 bases. The CDR3 coding sequence is TGCGCCAGCAGTCAACCGAGGCGAGCCATGGTCGAGCAGTACTTC. Translating it yields CASSQPRRAMVEQYF.

CDR3 nucleotide sequence: TGTGCCAGCAGTTTAACGGGGTCTCTCTATGGCTACACCTTC. It is translated as CASSLTGSLYGYTF. The chain joins TRBV28 to TRBJ1-2; D is unresolved. Trimming removed 2 bases at V and 4 bases at J, with 11 bases between. This CDR3 is built from 14 residues. Per germline, CDR1 MDHEN and CDR2 SYDVKM.

The CDR3 coding sequence is TGCGCCAGCACTAGACTAGGGGTGGTCGAGCAGTACTTC. Translation: CASTRLGVVEQYF. The chain employs TRBV10-2 and TRBJ2-7, with D possibly TRBD2 on 6 matching bases. The V gene's germline CDR1 is WSHSY and CDR2 SAAADI. The CDR3 spans 13 residues. Trimming shortened V by 7 bases and J by 6 bases, and 16 bases separated the two germline ends.

This chain links TRBV6-5 with TRBJ1-1; D unclear. V was shortened by 0 bases and J by 0 bases, with 5 bases between the two germline ends. This CDR3 comprises 14 residues. Germline V gives CDR1 MNHEY, CDR2 SVGAGI. For the CDR3, the DNA is TGTGCCAGCAGTTACTCCGGGGTGAACACTGAAGCTTTCTTT. Translated: CASSYSGVNTEAFF.

The V call is TRBV12-2, the J call TRBJ2-1; TRBD2 was called by the table and not checked on the DNA. TRBV12-2 represents a pseudogene. This CDR3 contains 15 residues. CDR3 coding DNA: TGTGCAAGTCGCCGCCCCACTAGCGGGTTCAATGAGCAGTTCTTC. This sequence encodes CASRRPTSGFNEQFF.

Points on this clone: Compared with germline, one end of the junction differs, possibly owing to a read error. The chain uses TRBV7-9 and TRBJ2-5, with TRBD2 identical over 7 bases. CDR1 is SEHNR and CDR2 is FQNEAQ in the germline V gene (reference sequence). The CDR3 runs 16 residues. As DNA, the CDR3 is TGTTCCAGCAGCACCTTCAAGGGAGGGCCCCCCGAGACCCAGTACTTC. Its protein product is CSSSTFKGGPPETQYF.

This chain connects TRBV2 to TRBJ2-7; 8 bases line up with TRBD1. The CDR3 is 13 residues long. The V gene end was trimmed by 7 bases and the J gene end by 5 bases; junction bases not matched to a gene: 7. CDR1 and CDR2 from the germline V gene are SNHLY and FYNNEI. This chain's CDR3 is CASNPGGFDEQYF. In DNA form, the CDR3 reads TGTGCCAGCAATCCAGGGGGCTTCGACGAGCAGTACTTC.

The chain uses TRBV28 and TRBJ2-1; 9 positions agree with TRBD1. V shed 6 bases and J 6 bases; nucleotides not matched to a gene: 9. The germline V gene has CDR1 MDHEN and CDR2 SYDVKM. This CDR3 comprises 15 residues. This CDR3 reads CASSPGQGIVNEQFF. The CDR3 bases are TGTGCCAGCAGCCCGGGACAGGGTATCGTCAATGAGCAGTTCTTC.

The V call is TRBV7-9, the J call TRBJ1-5; 8 positions match TRBD1. CDR1 SEHNR and CDR2 FQNEAQ come from the germline V gene (reference sequence). CDR3 length equals 15 residues. J gave up 9 bases and V 4 bases, and 11 bases lay outside the gene matches. CDR3 residues: CASSSTTDRVGPQHF. As DNA, the CDR3 is TGTGCCAGCAGCTCAACAACGGACAGGGTCGGGCCCCAGCATTTT.

As DNA, the CDR3 is TGCGCCAGCAGCTCCGACAGGGGGCGCACCGGGGAGCTGTTTTTT. This encodes CASSSDRGRTGELFF. The rearrangement joins TRBV5-1 to TRBJ2-2, with 10 bases lining up with TRBD1. Per the germline V gene, CDR1 is SGHRS and CDR2 is YFSETQ. The CDR3 consists of 15 residues. Trimming took 3 bases from V and 4 from J; bases not matched to a gene: 3. The entire variable domain, with the rest obtained from reference TRBV5-1 and TRBJ2-2, is as follows: KAGVTQTPRYLIKTRGQQVTLSCSPISGHRSVSWYQQTPGQGLQFLFEYFSETQRNKGNFPGRFSGRQFSNSRSEMNVSTLELGDSALYLCASSSDRGRTGELFFGEGSRLTVL.

The chain couples TRBV10-3 to TRBJ1-1, with 7 positions matching TRBD1. CDR3 length equals 14 residues. In germline, CDR1 is ENHRY, CDR2 SYGVKD. The junction had 7 bases not matched to a gene; V was cut back by 7 bases and J by 2 bases. CDR3 sequence reads: CAITIDRVNTEAFF. The CDR3 region has the DNA TGTGCCATCACTATTGACAGGGTAAACACTGAAGCTTTCTTT.